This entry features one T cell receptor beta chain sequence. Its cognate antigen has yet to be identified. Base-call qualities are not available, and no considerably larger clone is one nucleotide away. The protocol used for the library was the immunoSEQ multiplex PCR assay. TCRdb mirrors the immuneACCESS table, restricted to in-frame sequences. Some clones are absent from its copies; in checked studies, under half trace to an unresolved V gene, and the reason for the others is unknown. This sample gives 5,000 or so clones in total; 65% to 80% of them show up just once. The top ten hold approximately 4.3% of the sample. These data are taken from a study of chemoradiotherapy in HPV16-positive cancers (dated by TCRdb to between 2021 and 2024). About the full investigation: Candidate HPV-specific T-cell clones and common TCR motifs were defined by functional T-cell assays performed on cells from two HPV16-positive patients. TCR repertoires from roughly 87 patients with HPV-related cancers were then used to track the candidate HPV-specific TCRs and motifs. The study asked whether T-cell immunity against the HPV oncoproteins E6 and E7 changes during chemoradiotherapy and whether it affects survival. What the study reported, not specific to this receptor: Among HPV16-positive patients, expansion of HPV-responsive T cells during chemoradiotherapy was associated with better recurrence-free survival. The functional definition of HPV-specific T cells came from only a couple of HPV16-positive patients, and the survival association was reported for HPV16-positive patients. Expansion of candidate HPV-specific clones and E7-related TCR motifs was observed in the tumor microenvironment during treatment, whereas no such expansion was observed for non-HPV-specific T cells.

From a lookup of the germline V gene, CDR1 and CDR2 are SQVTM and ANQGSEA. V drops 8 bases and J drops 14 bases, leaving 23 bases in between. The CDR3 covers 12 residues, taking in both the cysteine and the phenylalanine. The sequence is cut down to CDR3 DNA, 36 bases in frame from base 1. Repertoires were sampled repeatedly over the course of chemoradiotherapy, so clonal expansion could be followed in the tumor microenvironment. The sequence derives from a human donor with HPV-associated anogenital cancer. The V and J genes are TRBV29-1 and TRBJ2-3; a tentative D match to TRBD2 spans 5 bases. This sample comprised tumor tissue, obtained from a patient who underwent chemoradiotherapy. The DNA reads TGCAGCATAGATAATGGAGGACCGCGAGGGTATTTT. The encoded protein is CSIDNGGPRGYF.